Included here is one TCR beta chain sequence, with context. This entry belongs to a study of CD8 T cells in Susac syndrome. Germline V CDR1 and CDR2: MNHEY, SMNVEV (reference sequence). This CDR3 comprises 16 residues. The V end lost 6 bases, the J end lost 0 bases, and 15 bases lay between the germline ends. RNA was extracted with the RNeasy kit, and a quantity of roughly 0.5 to 1 ug was reverse transcribed using random hexamers. TCRdb reprocessed the immunoSEQ multiplex PCR reads with MiXCR, giving one entry per CDR3 protein. The sample has roughly 190,000 distinct CDR3 sequences; approximately 95% are singletons. TCR beta sequences were obtained from blood CD8+ and CD4+ T cells.

V gene TRBV27 combines with J gene TRBJ2-4; TRBD1 might be the D (6 bases). Sequencing was carried out using CD4+ T cells from PBMCs. The source is a human donor in good health. The CDR3 DNA follows: TGTGCCAGCAGCCCACAGGGATCCCAAGCCAAAAACATTCAGTACTTC. Translating it yields CASSPQGSQAKNIQYF.